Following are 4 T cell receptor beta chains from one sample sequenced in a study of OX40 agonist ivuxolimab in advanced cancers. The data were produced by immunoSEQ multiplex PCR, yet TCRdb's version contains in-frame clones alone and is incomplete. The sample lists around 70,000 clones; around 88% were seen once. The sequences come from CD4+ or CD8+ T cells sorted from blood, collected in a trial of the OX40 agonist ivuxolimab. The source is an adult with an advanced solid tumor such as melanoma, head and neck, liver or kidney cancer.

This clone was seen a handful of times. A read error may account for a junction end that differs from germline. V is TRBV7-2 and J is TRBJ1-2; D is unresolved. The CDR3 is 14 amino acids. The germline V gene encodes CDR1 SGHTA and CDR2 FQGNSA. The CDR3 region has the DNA TGTGCCAGCAGCTTAGACGGTTCGGCCCTCTTAGTTCTCTTC. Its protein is CASSLDGSALLVLF.

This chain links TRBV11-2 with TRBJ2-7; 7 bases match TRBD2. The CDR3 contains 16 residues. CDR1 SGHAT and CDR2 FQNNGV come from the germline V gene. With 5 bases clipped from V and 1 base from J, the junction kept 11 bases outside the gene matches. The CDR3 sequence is CASSQDIGLGSYEQYF. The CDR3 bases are TGTGCCAGCAGCCAAGATATCGGACTAGGGTCCTACGAGCAGTACTTC.

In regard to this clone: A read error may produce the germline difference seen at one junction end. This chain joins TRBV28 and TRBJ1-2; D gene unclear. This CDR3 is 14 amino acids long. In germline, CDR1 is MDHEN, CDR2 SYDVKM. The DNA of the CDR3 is TGTGCCAGCAGATTATTTTCCGGGGACTATGGCTACACCTTC. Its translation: CASRLFSGDYGYTF.

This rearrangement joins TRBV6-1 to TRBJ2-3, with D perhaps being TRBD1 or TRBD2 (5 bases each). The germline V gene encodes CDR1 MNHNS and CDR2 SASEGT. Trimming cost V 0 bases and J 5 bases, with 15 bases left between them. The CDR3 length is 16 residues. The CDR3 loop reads CASSEAYGGRGDTQYF. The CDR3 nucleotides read TGTGCCAGCAGTGAAGCGTATGGGGGTCGGGGAGATACGCAGTATTTT.